The 24 T cell receptor beta chains below come from one sample, sequenced in a study of T cells expressing NK-cell markers. TCRdb reprocessed the 5' RACE reads; each CDR3 protein has one entry and no DNA is given. In total, the table holds approximately 420,000 distinct CDR3 sequences. The sample was blood T cells: a sorted CD56 or NKG2C T cell subset, CD4+ or CD8+ T cells, or bulk PBMC T cells (not recorded which). The source of these receptors is a woman in her fifties or sixties in good health.

This chain uses TRBV10-2 with TRBJ2-3; lacking DNA, the TRBD2 call made by TCRdb goes unchecked. The germline gives CDR1 WSHSY, CDR2 SAAADI. The CDR3 consists of 15 residues. This CDR3 is CASSYGVLDTDTQYF.

The V gene is TRBV2, the J gene TRBJ2-1. The length of the CDR3 is 11 residues. Germline CDR1 is SNHLY and CDR2 is FYNNEI. CDR3 loop: CASMRGNEQFF.

CDR3 residues: CATSDLRLAGGDEQFF. The rearrangement joins TRBV24-1 to TRBJ2-1; the TCRdb D gene call, TRBD1, has no DNA to confirm it. The CDR3 extends over 16 amino acids. The germline V gene has CDR1 KGHDR and CDR2 SFDVKD.

This chain connects TRBV20-1 to TRBJ2-3; TCRdb gives TRBD2 as the D gene, but with no DNA this cannot be confirmed. Germline CDR1 and CDR2: DFQATT and SNEGSKA (reference sequence). CDR3 size: 17 residues. Here the CDR3 reads CSARDVKREWSADTQYF.

CDR3 region: CASSLVGGGHANTGELFF. The V and J genes are TRBV5-1 and TRBJ2-2; TCRdb selects TRBD1, and the lack of DNA leaves this call unchecked. The CDR3 runs to 18 residues. CDR1 SGHRS and CDR2 YFSETQ come from the germline V gene.

The chain couples TRBV4-1 to TRBJ1-2; the D call from TCRdb, TRBD1, cannot be confirmed without DNA. The CDR3 consists of 16 residues. CDR1 MGHRA and CDR2 YSYEKL come from the germline V gene. The chain's CDR3 is CASSQIGTGQSYGYTF.

J is TRBJ1-2 and V is TRBV28; TCRdb lists TRBD1, though no DNA is available to test this call. The CDR3 is made up of 14 amino acids. Germline values: CDR1 MDHEN, CDR2 SYDVKM. The CDR3 region is CASSFGDRDNGYTF.

The V and J genes are TRBV12-3 or TRBV12-4 and TRBJ1-1; TCRdb's D gene call, TRBD1, goes unchecked for lack of DNA. The CDR3 totals 12 residues. The CDR3 here is CASTGGWTEAFF.

V usage is TRBV5-6 and J usage is TRBJ2-1; lacking DNA, the TRBD1 call made by TCRdb goes unchecked. The CDR3 has 13 amino acids. Per the germline V gene, CDR1 is SGHDT and CDR2 is YYEEEE. The CDR3 loop is CASSLAVPIEQFF.

This rearrangement joins TRBV6-1 to TRBJ2-1. There are 12 residues in the CDR3. The germline V gene has CDR1 MNHNS and CDR2 SASEGT. CDR3 region: CASSEQDNEQFF.

This chain connects TRBV4-1 to TRBJ1-2; as DNA is missing, the TRBD1 call by TCRdb cannot be tested. The CDR3 length is 15 residues. Germline V CDR1 and CDR2: MGHRA, YSYEKL. CDR3: CASSQTMTGPRGYTF.

V is TRBV29-1 and J is TRBJ1-5. The germline gives CDR1 SQVTM, CDR2 ANQGSEA. The CDR3 contains 14 residues. Here the CDR3 reads CSVGSTDSNQPQHF.

The chain links TRBV20-1 to TRBJ2-1; the TRBD2 assignment by TCRdb is unverifiable without DNA. The germline V gene encodes CDR1 DFQATT and CDR2 SNEGSKA (reference sequence). The CDR3 totals 18 residues. The CDR3 loop is CSALGLAGVQAGYNEQFF.

The chain has TRBV5-1 and TRBJ2-1; as DNA is missing, the TRBD1 call by TCRdb cannot be tested. CDR3 length: 15 residues. Germline V gene lookup returns CDR1 SGHRS and CDR2 YFSETQ. This chain's CDR3 is CASSLGDHLGGEQFF.

V and J are TRBV10-3 and TRBJ2-1; TCRdb names TRBD2, which stays unverified in the absence of DNA. The V gene's germline CDR1 is ENHRY and CDR2 SYGVKD. The CDR3 has 19 residues. This CDR3 is CAIARRSEGGLAGVGEQFF.

V usage is TRBV25-1 and J usage is TRBJ2-3; TCRdb's assignment of TRBD2 cannot be checked, as there is no DNA. From germline, CDR1 is MGHDK and CDR2 SYGVNS. The CDR3 contains 15 residues. The CDR3 loop is CASRSSGKVVDTQYF.

The chain employs TRBV5-1 and TRBJ2-3; TCRdb names TRBD2, which stays unverified in the absence of DNA. In germline, CDR1 is SGHRS, CDR2 YFSETQ. The CDR3 totals 18 residues. The CDR3 protein is CASSLDGSSGRGSDTQYF.

The chain joins TRBV24-1 to TRBJ2-2; TCRdb calls TRBD1, which cannot be checked without DNA. The germline V gene has CDR1 KGHDR and CDR2 SFDVKD. There are 15 residues in the CDR3. The CDR3 spells CATGRRQGAAGELFF.

CDR3 loop: CSVDSAGSGYEQYF. V usage is TRBV29-1 and J usage is TRBJ2-7; TCRdb gives TRBD1 as the D gene, but with no DNA this cannot be confirmed. This CDR3 contains 14 residues. CDR1 is SQVTM and CDR2 is ANQGSEA in the germline V gene.

This chain connects TRBV5-1 to TRBJ2-5; TCRdb's D call, TRBD1, is unchecked because there is no DNA. Germline lookup yields CDR1 SGHRS and CDR2 YFSETQ. This CDR3 has 16 amino acids. Here the CDR3 reads CASSSGQAHYQETQYF.

The chain couples TRBV29-1 to TRBJ2-2; the TCRdb D gene call, TRBD1, has no DNA to confirm it. The CDR3 spans 12 residues. Germline assignment: CDR1 SQVTM and CDR2 ANQGSEA. CDR3: CSVRQGVGELFF.

The rearrangement joins TRBV6-5 to TRBJ1-1. Germline CDR1 and CDR2: MNHEY and SVGAGI. The CDR3 spans 14 residues. The chain's CDR3 is CASSFGDRKTEAFF.

The chain couples TRBV6-5 to TRBJ2-5; with no DNA, the TCRdb D assignment of TRBD2 cannot be verified. CDR3 length: 18 residues. The V gene's germline CDR1 is MNHEY and CDR2 SVGAGI. The CDR3 reads CASSYSHLAAPDSETQYF.

V gene TRBV29-1 combines with J gene TRBJ2-7. The V gene's germline CDR1 is SQVTM and CDR2 ANQGSEA. There are 13 residues in the CDR3. The CDR3 sequence: CSVEESGLGEQYF.